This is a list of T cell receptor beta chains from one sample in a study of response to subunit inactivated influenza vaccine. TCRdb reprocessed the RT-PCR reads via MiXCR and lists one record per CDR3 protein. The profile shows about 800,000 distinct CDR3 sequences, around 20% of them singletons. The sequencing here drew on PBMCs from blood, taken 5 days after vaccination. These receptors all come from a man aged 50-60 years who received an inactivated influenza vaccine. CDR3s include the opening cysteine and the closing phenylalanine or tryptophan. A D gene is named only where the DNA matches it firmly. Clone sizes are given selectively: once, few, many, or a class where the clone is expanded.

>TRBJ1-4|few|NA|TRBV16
TGTGCCAGCAGCCAAGGGACCCATGAAAAACTGTTTTTT
CASSQGTHEKLFF
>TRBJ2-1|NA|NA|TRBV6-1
TGTGCCAGCAGACGTGGGGGCGGCGGAACCTACAATGAGCAGTTCTTC
CASRRGGGGTYNEQFF
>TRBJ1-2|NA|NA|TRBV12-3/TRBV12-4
TGTGCCAGCAGTTTATGGTCAGCGAACTATGGCTACACCTTC
CASSLWSANYGYTF
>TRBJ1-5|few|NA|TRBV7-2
TGTGCCAGCAGCCAGAGCGTGGGGTACCAGCCCCAGCATTTT
CASSQSVGYQPQHF
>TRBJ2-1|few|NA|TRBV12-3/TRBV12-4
TGTGCCAGCAGTTTTAACTACGTACCCGAGCAGTTCTTC
CASSFNYVPEQFF
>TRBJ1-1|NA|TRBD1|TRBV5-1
TGCGCCAGCAGCTTAACAGGGGGGAAAACTGAAGCTTTCTTT
CASSLTGGKTEAFF
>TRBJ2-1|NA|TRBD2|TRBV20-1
TGCAGTGCTAGAGATAAAAAGAAGCGGGAGCACTACAATGAGCAGTTCTTC
CSARDKKKREHYNEQFF
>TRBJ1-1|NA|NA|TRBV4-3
TGCGCCAGCAGCCAAGATAACAGACGAGGGACTGAAGCTTTCTTT
CASSQDNRRGTEAFF
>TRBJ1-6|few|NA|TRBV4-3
TGCGCCAGCAGCCAAGAATCTGGTCGGTCACCCCTCCACTTT
CASSQESGRSPLHF
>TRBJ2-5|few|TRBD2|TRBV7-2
TGTGCCAGCAGCTTGCCCTCTTCCGGGACTAGCGAAGAGACCCAGTACTTC
CASSLPSSGTSEETQYF
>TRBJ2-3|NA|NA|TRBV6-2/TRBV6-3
TGTGCCAGCAGCATACGCCACGGAGCAGATACGCAGTATTTT
CASSIRHGADTQYF
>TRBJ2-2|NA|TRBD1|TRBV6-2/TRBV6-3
TGTGCCAGCAGGAGGGGACAGGGGATCACCGGGGAGCTGTTTTTT
CASRRGQGITGELFF
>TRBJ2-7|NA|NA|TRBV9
TGTGCCAGCAGCGAGGAATCAGGGTTCTCCTACGAGCAGTACTTC
CASSEESGFSYEQYF
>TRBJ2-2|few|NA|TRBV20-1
TGCAGTGCTAGAGACCTTAGCGGATACACCGGGGAGCTGTTTTTT
CSARDLSGYTGELFF
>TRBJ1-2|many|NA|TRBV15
TGTGCCACCAGCAGAGATGTGGGTTCGGCGGGAACTGGCTACACCTTC
CATSRDVGSAGTGYTF
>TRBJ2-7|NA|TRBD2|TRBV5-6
TGTGCCAGCAGCTCCTGGGTAGCGGGCTGGAGCTCCTACGAGCAGTACTTC
CASSSWVAGWSSYEQYF
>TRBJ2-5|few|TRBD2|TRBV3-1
TGTGCCAGCAGCAAACCACCGGGACTAGCGGTACAGACCCAGTACTTC
CASSKPPGLAVQTQYF
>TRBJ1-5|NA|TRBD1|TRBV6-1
TGTGCCAGCAGACAGGGGGTGAGGTACTCTCAGCCCCAGCATTTT
CASRQGVRYSQPQHF
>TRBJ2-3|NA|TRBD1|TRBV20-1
TGCAGTGCTAACTCCATACAGGGGAGCACAGATACGCAGTATTTT
CSANSIQGSTDTQYF
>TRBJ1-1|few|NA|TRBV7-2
TGTGCCAGCAGCTATACACTGAACACTGAAGCTTTCTTT
CASSYTLNTEAFF
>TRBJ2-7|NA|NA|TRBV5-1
TGCGCCACCAGGTCAGCCAGCTCCTACGAGCAGTACTTC
CATRSASSYEQYF
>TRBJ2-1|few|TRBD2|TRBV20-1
TGCAGTGCTAGAGAGCGGAGGAGCGGGAGGATCGGGCAGTTCTTC
CSARERRSGRIGQFF
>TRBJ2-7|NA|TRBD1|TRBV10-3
TGTGCCATCAGGGGGACAGGGGGTTTCCACGAGCAGTACTTC
CAIRGTGGFHEQYF
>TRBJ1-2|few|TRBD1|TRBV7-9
TGTGCCAGCAGCGTGGACAGGGTCTACACCTTC
CASSVDRVYTF
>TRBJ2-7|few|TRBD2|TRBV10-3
TGTGCCATCAGGGAGACTAGCGGAGCCTCCTACGAGCAGTACTTC
CAIRETSGASYEQYF
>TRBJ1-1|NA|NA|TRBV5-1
TGCGCCAGCAGCTTACTCCAGGGTTACACTGAAGCTTTCTTT
CASSLLQGYTEAFF
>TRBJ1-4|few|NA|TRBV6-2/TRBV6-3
TGTGCCAGCAAACGGGACACCTCAACTAATGAAAAACTGTTTTTT
CASKRDTSTNEKLFF
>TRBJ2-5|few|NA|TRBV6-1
TGTGCCAGCAGCCACGAACGTTCTTGGGAGACCCAGTACTTC
CASSHERSWETQYF
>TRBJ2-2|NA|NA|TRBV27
TGTGCCAGCAGTTTAATAGGGAGCCGGGGCACCGGGGAGCTGTTTTTT
CASSLIGSRGTGELFF
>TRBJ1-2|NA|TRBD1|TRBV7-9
TGTGCCAGCAGCCTCGGACAGGGGGATCATGGCTACACCTTC
CASSLGQGDHGYTF
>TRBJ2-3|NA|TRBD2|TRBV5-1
TGCGCCAGCAGCTTGTTCCGGGGGGGACCAGATACGCAGTATTTT
CASSLFRGGPDTQYF
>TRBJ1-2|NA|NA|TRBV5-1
TGCGCCAGCAGCTCCCGCGACGTTGTGAACTATGGCTACACCTTC
CASSSRDVVNYGYTF
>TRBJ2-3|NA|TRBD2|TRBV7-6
TGTGCCAGCAGCAAAGGGGGACTAGCGGTAACAGATACGCAGTATTTT
CASSKGGLAVTDTQYF
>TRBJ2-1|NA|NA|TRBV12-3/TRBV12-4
TGTGCCAGCAGGGTTCGGGGGGACAGCTCCTGCAATGAGCAGTTCTTC
CASRVRGDSSCNEQFF
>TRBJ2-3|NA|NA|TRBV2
TGTGCCAGCAGTGGGAGTAGCGGTGGAGTTACGCAGTATTTT
CASSGSSGGVTQYF
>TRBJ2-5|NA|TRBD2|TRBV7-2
TGTGCCAGCAGCTATCAGCGGGGGGGCCGAGAGACCCAGTACTTC
CASSYQRGGRETQYF
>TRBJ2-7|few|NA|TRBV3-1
TGTGCCAGCAGCCAATGGACTGACGCCTACGAGCAGTACTTC
CASSQWTDAYEQYF
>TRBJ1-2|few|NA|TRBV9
TGTGCCAGCAGCGTAGACCGGGGCTACACCTTC
CASSVDRGYTF
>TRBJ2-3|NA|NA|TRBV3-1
TGTGCCAGCAGCCAAGATCGGGAACTCCCTTTCACAGATACGCAGTATTTT
CASSQDRELPFTDTQYF
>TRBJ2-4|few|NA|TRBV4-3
TGCGCCAGCAGCCACGCCGGAGCGGTGACAGCCAAAAACATTCAGTACTTC
CASSHAGAVTAKNIQYF
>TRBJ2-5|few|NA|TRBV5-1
TGCGCCAGCAGCTTGATAGGGACGCAAGAGACCCAGTACTTC
CASSLIGTQETQYF
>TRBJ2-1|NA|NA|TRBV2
TGTGCCAGCACCGTGGGTGGGGCTAGGGGGTTCTTC
CASTVGGARGFF
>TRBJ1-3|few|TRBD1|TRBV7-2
TGTGCCAGCAGCCCAGGGCCGGACAGGCAGGGAAACACCATATATTTT
CASSPGPDRQGNTIYF
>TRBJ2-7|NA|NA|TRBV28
TGTGCCAGCAGTTTTTCCCAGGGCTACACCTACGAGCAGTACTTC
CASSFSQGYTYEQYF
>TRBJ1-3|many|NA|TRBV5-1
TGCGCCAGCAGCTTGCGGCCGGATTACTCTGGAAACACCATATATTTT
CASSLRPDYSGNTIYF
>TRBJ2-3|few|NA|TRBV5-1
TGCGCCAGCAGCTTGGCGGAGCAGGGAGATACGCAGTATTTT
CASSLAEQGDTQYF
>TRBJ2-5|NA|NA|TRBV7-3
TGTGCCAGCAGCTTGCACAGGGATGGGACCCAGTACTTC
CASSLHRDGTQYF
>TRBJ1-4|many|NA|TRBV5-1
TGCGCCAGCAGCCACGACGCGTGGGCATCTAATGAAAAACTGTTTTTT
CASSHDAWASNEKLFF
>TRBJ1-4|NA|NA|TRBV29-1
TGCAGCGGGGCCCTCCAGAATGAAAAACTGTTTTTT
CSGALQNEKLFF
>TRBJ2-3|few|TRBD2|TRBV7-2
TGTGCCAGCAGCTTGGGGACTATTCTGAGCACAGATACGCAGTATTTT
CASSLGTILSTDTQYF
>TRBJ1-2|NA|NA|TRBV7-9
TGTGCCAGCAGCTTAGCACAGGGCCCCCTCTATGGCTACACCTTC
CASSLAQGPLYGYTF